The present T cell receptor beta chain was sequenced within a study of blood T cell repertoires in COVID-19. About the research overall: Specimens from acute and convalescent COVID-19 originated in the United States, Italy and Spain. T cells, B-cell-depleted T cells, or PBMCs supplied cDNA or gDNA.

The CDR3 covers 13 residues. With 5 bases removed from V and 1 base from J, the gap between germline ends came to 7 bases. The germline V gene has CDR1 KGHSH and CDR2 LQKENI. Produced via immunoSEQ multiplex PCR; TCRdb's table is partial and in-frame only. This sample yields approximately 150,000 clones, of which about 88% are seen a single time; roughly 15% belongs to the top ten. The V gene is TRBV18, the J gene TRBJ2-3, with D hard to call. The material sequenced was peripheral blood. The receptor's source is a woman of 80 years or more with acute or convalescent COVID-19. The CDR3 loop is CASSTGRTDTQYF. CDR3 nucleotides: TGTGCCAGCTCAACCGGTCGCACAGATACGCAGTATTTT. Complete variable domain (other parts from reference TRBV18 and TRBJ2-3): NAGVMQNPRHLVRRRGQEARLRCSPMKGHSHVYWYRQLPEEGLKFMVYLQKENIIDESGMPKERFSAEFPKEGPSILRIQQVVRGDSAAYFCASSTGRTDTQYFGPGTRLTVL.